These 14 T cell receptor beta chains originate from one sample sequenced in a study of blood T cell repertoires in COVID-19. Only in-frame clones appear in the TCRdb table, and some are missing; sequencing was by immunoSEQ multiplex PCR. The sample yields more than 95,000 clones, roughly 82% seen once. The material sequenced was peripheral blood. The receptors were gathered from a human donor in a cohort sampled during active COVID-19.

As DNA, the CDR3 is TGTGCCAGCAGTGAAGGGCTAGCGGGGGTCCAAGAGACCCAGTACTTC. Its protein product is CASSEGLAGVQETQYF. This chain links TRBV6-1 with TRBJ2-5; TRBD2 matches 10 bases. This CDR3 contains 16 residues. Germline assignment: CDR1 MNHNS and CDR2 SASEGT. Unmatched junction bases numbered 3, after V lost 1 base and J lost 1 base.

This clone was seen a single time. The CDR3, as DNA: TGTGCCAGCAGGGAAATCCGGGACAGACAAGGCAAAGCGGAAAAACTGTTTTTT. Translation: CASREIRDRQGKAEKLFF. The chain links TRBV6-1 to TRBJ1-4; 7 positions match TRBD1. CDR1 is MNHNS and CDR2 is SASEGT in the germline V gene. The V and J ends lost 6 bases and 8 bases, in that order; junction bases with no gene match: 21. The CDR3 contains 18 residues.

The chain joins TRBV3-1 (or the pseudogene TRBV3-2) to TRBJ2-1; 13 nucleotides match TRBD2. The length of the CDR3 is 19 residues. V was pared by 5 bases and J by 8 bases, with 18 bases of the junction left unmatched. Germline lookup yields CDR1 LGHDT and CDR2 YNNKEL (reference sequence). The CDR3 nucleotides are TGTGCCAGCAGCTCACGGACAGGCGCCGGGACTAGCGGGGCCCATGAGCAGTTCTTC. The encoded protein is CASSSRTGAGTSGAHEQFF.

V and J are TRBV18 and TRBJ1-3; no firm D call. V lost 0 bases and J lost 2, with 8 bases in between. Germline V CDR1 and CDR2: KGHSH, LQKENI. The CDR3 loop spans 15 amino acids. CDR3 nucleotides: TGTGCCAGCTCACCACCGGTCGGGGCTGGAAACACCATATATTTT. Translation gives CASSPPVGAGNTIYF.

The chain joins TRBV7-2 to TRBJ2-5; 8 bases agree with TRBD2. CDR3 length: 16 residues. Germline trimming cut 0 bases from V and 1 base from J; bases unmatched to any gene: 4. CDR1 and CDR2 (germline): SGHTA, FQGNSA. The DNA of the CDR3 is TGTGCCAGCAGCTTAGCTGCGGGGGGACTCCAAGAGACCCAGTACTTC. Amino acids: CASSLAAGGLQETQYF.

This chain links TRBV19 with TRBJ2-1; D not certain. The CDR3 sequence is 13 residues long. From germline, CDR1 is LNHDA and CDR2 SQIVND (reference sequence). Trimming removed 8 bases from V and 7 bases from J, with 15 bases in between. The CDR3 protein is CASRFNQKNEQFF. In DNA, the CDR3 is TGTGCCAGTCGATTCAATCAGAAAAATGAGCAGTTCTTC.

The chain uses TRBV4-3 and TRBJ2-7; D is unresolved. Germline CDR1 reads LGHNA; CDR2 reads YSLEER. This CDR3 spans 16 amino acids. V was clipped by 3 bases and J by 0 bases, with 15 bases between them. The CDR3 reads CASSHGTPPSSYEQYF. The CDR3, as DNA: TGCGCCAGCAGCCACGGTACGCCCCCGAGCTCCTACGAGCAGTACTTC.

This clone was picked up one time. The chain combines TRBV27 with TRBJ1-1; maybe TRBD1 (6 bases). Germline V gene data show CDR1 as MNHEY and CDR2 as SMNVEV (reference sequence). Between the trimmed V and J ends, which lost 6 bases and 0 bases, there was a span of 14 bases. The CDR3 runs to 15 residues. The CDR3 coding sequence is TGTGCCAGCAGCCTCACAGGGATATTGAACACTGAAGCTTTCTTT. This gives the protein CASSLTGILNTEAFF.

This chain joins TRBV2 and TRBJ1-3, with 7 bases matching TRBD1. Germline V gives CDR1 SNHLY, CDR2 FYNNEI. Germline trimming cut 5 bases from V and 3 bases from J; bases unmatched to any gene: 4. The length of the CDR3 is 14 residues. The CDR3 sequence is CASSLGTVGNTIYF. The CDR3 DNA sequence: TGTGCCAGCAGTTTGGGGACAGTTGGAAACACCATATATTTT.

The chain is built from TRBV2 and TRBJ1-2; 9 bases fit TRBD1. Germline CDR1 is SNHLY and CDR2 is FYNNEI. This CDR3 comprises 14 residues. V gave up 7 bases and J gave up 7 bases; unmatched junction bases: 10. CDR3 nucleotides: TGTGCCAGCACCCTTAGGGACAGGGAGTCTGGCTACACCTTC. It translates to CASTLRDRESGYTF.

This chain connects TRBV27 to TRBJ1-2; 9 positions agree with TRBD1. After removal of 5 bases from V and 2 bases from J, the junction contained 6 bases not matched to a gene. Germline-derived CDR1 and CDR2 are MNHEY and SMNVEV (reference sequence). The CDR3 contains 15 residues. The CDR3 loop is CASSSRQGGNYGYTF. The CDR3 DNA reads TGTGCCAGCAGTAGCCGACAGGGGGGGAACTATGGCTACACCTTC.

The chain has TRBV5-5 and TRBJ1-1; no firm D call. CDR3 length equals 17 residues. The ends were cut back, 4 bases at V and 0 bases at J, with 19 bases in the middle. Germline V gene sequence: CDR1 SGHKS, CDR2 YYEKEE (reference sequence). The CDR3 spells CASSAGASGLMNTEAFF. The CDR3 nucleotides read TGTGCCAGCAGCGCTGGCGCGTCAGGTCTCATGAACACTGAAGCTTTCTTT.

The chain joins TRBV5-1 to TRBJ2-5; D perhaps matches TRBD2 (5 bases). Between the trimmed V and J ends, which lost 0 bases and 5 bases, there was a span of 8 bases. CDR3 length: 13 amino acids. CDR1 is SGHRS, CDR2 YFSETQ, per germline. The CDR3 nucleotides are TGCGCCAGCAGCTTGGCCGGCGGGGAGACCCAGTACTTC. Translated: CASSLAGGETQYF.

V is TRBV12-3 or TRBV12-4 and J is TRBJ1-2, with D tentatively TRBD1 (6 bases). The CDR3 length is 13 residues. Between the trimmed V and J ends, which lost 3 bases and 8 bases, there was a span of 13 bases. CDR3 in DNA: TGTGCCAGCAGTTTGGGACATCGTATCGGCTACACCTTC. The encoded protein is CASSLGHRIGYTF.